This TCR beta chain was observed in a study of blood T cell repertoires in COVID-19. Study-level information: The United States, Italy and Spain were the sources of the acute and convalescent COVID-19 samples. In each case, the material was cDNA or gDNA derived from T cells, B-cell-depleted T cells, or PBMCs.

Original data processing: Amplification of reference gene primers was used by the study to estimate nucleated cell counts. Sequencing used immunoSEQ multiplex PCR; TCRdb keeps in-frame clones, though not all of them. V and J calls plus clone size are reproduced from that table; the DNA served to infer D and trimming. The repertoire includes roughly 200,000 clones, about 76% of them detected once, and approximately 8.6% sits in the top ten. The material sequenced was peripheral blood. The TCR was taken from a woman aged 50 to 60 with active or convalescent COVID-19.

The CDR3 sequence: CASRGNGNQPQHF. The CDR3, as DNA: TGTGCCAGCAGAGGAAACGGGAATCAGCCCCAGCATTTT. V gene TRBV2 combines with J gene TRBJ1-5; D is uncertain. The CDR3 is 13 amino acids. From germline, CDR1 is SNHLY and CDR2 FYNNEI. V was shortened by 6 bases and J by 4 bases, with 10 bases between the two germline ends.